This entry features one TCR beta chain sequence. The antigen remains undetermined. V trimming: 0 bases; J trimming: 5 bases; junction bases outside the gene matches: 9. Germline values: CDR1 SGHRS, CDR2 YFSETQ. The CDR3 spans 16 residues. The repertoire was sequenced with immunoSEQ multiplex PCR; TCRdb's copy has only in-frame clones and lacks some. The sample contains around 2.1 million clones, approximately 96% of which appear only once. This entry is derived from a study of shared clonotypes between healthy human individuals. Background on the study: Each donor's CD8 memory used one plate, CD8 naive two, each CD4 subset three. Study-wide results and caveats: The study sampled only blood, and tissue repertoires likely differ. The study found lower generation probabilities in non-shared clonotypes than in those shared by all four donors.

The specimen was naive CD4+ T cells sorted from blood. Sample subset: CD45RA+ positively selected. This rearrangement joins TRBV5-1 to TRBJ2-5; 8 nucleotides match TRBD2. The sequence was collected from a man aged 18 to 35 in good health. This chain's CDR3 is CASSLVVGGAPETQYF. In DNA, the CDR3 is TGCGCCAGCAGCTTGGTAGTCGGGGGGGCGCCGGAGACCCAGTACTTC.